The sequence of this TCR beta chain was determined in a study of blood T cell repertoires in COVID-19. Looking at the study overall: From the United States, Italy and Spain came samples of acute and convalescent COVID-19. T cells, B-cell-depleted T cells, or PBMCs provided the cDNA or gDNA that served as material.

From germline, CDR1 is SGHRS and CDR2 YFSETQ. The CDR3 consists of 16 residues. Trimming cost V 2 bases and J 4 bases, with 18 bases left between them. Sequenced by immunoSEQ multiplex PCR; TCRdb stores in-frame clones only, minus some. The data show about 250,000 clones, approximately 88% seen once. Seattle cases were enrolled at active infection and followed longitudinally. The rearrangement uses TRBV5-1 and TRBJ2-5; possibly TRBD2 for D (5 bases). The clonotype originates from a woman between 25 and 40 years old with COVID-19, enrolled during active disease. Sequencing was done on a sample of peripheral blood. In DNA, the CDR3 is TGCGCCAGCAGCTTAGGAATCACTGGGAGAGGAGAGACCCAGTACTTC. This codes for CASSLGITGRGETQYF.